Below are 30 T cell receptor beta chains sequenced from a single sample in a study of B cell selection in AIRE deficiency. Clones were read by immunoSEQ multiplex PCR, and TCRdb kept only the in-frame ones, dropping some. The data contain approximately 19,000 clones, roughly 97% of them seen just once; the ten biggest clones take up less than 0.4%. Sorting defined conventional CD4 T cells as CD4+CD127+. The specimen sequenced was conventional CD4+ T cells sorted from PBMCs. These receptors all come from a human donor with AIRE deficiency.

This clone was seen only once. The chain couples TRBV4-2 to TRBJ2-2; the match to TRBD2 covers 13 bases. The CDR3 sequence is 20 residues long. The V segment lost 3 bases and the J segment 0 bases; nucleotides outside the gene matches: 10. Per the germline V gene, CDR1 is LGHNA and CDR2 is YNFKEQ. DNA for the CDR3: TGTGCCAGCAGCCAGCGCACTTGGGGACTAGCGGGGACGAACACCGGGGAGCTGTTTTTT. Residues: CASSQRTWGLAGTNTGELFF.

The CDR3, as DNA: TGCGCCAGCAGCCCAGGACAGGACGGCTCTGGAAACACCATATATTTT. This gives the protein CASSPGQDGSGNTIYF. V is TRBV5-1 and J is TRBJ1-3, with 7 bases that match TRBD1. Unmatched junction bases numbered 7, after V lost 4 bases and J lost 0 bases. CDR1 and CDR2 (germline): SGHRS, YFSETQ. The CDR3 sequence is 16 residues long. Full variable domain (outside the CDR3, taken from reference TRBV5-1 and TRBJ1-3): KAGVTQTPRYLIKTRGQQVTLSCSPISGHRSVSWYQQTPGQGLQFLFEYFSETQRNKGNFPGRFSGRQFSNSRSEMNVSTLELGDSALYLCASSPGQDGSGNTIYFGEGSWLTVV.

The rearrangement links TRBV6-4 to TRBJ2-5; weak D call: TRBD2 (6 bases). Trimming pared 3 bases from V and 4 bases from J, leaving 9 bases between. There are 13 residues in the CDR3. Germline assignment: CDR1 MRHNA and CDR2 SNTAGT. Here the CDR3 DNA reads TGTGCCAGCAGTGAGGAGGGAGGAGAGACCCAGTACTTC. Translation: CASSEEGGETQYF.

J is TRBJ2-5 and V is TRBV25-1, with 7 bases aligning to TRBD2. Germline assignment: CDR1 MGHDK and CDR2 SYGVNS. The CDR3 loop spans 14 amino acids. V was pared by 3 bases and J by 6 bases, with 7 bases of the junction left unmatched. The CDR3 nucleotides are TGTGCCAGCAGTGACCCCACTAGCGCGAAGACCCAGTACTTC. It specifies CASSDPTSAKTQYF.

The V gene is TRBV6-5, the J gene TRBJ2-3; unclear D gene. Germline V gives CDR1 MNHEY, CDR2 SVGAGI. V was shortened by 3 bases and J by 6 bases, with 10 bases between the two germline ends. CDR3 length equals 13 residues. This chain's CDR3 is CASSYPPSDTQYF. The DNA of the CDR3 is TGTGCCAGCAGTTATCCCCCGAGCGATACGCAGTATTTT.

The chain is built from TRBV6-1 and TRBJ2-7; the match to TRBD2 covers 7 bases. The germline gives CDR1 MNHNS, CDR2 SASEGT. The length of the CDR3 is 13 residues. After removal of 7 bases from V and 0 bases from J, the junction contained 3 bases not matched to a gene. DNA for the CDR3: TGTGCCAGCACGACTAGCAGCTCCTACGAGCAGTACTTC. It yields the protein CASTTSSSYEQYF.

The chain combines TRBV25-1 with TRBJ2-1; 10 nucleotides agree with TRBD2. After removal of 3 bases from V and 4 bases from J, the junction contained 9 bases not matched to a gene. Germline V lookup: CDR1 MGHDK, CDR2 SYGVNS. The CDR3 spans 17 residues. The CDR3 nucleotides read TGTGCCAGCAGTGAGGCCCGACTAGCGGGTTTTTACAATGAGCAGTTCTTC. Protein sequence: CASSEARLAGFYNEQFF.

The chain recombines TRBV11-3 with TRBJ2-2; D might be TRBD1 or TRBD2, each matching 5 bases. The CDR3 spans 14 residues. The V end was cut by 1 base, the J end by 4 bases, with 7 bases between. Germline V lookup: CDR1 SGHNT, CDR2 YENEEA. In DNA, the CDR3 is TGTGCCAGCAGCTTAGGGGACGGCACCGGGGAGCTGTTTTTT. It translates to CASSLGDGTGELFF.

V and J are TRBV4-2 and TRBJ2-2, with D perhaps TRBD1 (5 bases). With 8 bases removed from V and 3 bases from J, the gap between germline ends came to 19 bases. This CDR3 is built from 16 residues. Germline V gene sequence: CDR1 LGHNA, CDR2 YNFKEQ. CDR3: CASRNYRKGDTGELFF. In DNA form, the CDR3 reads TGTGCCAGCCGCAACTACAGGAAGGGTGACACCGGGGAGCTGTTTTTT.

The chain links TRBV7-2 to TRBJ2-1; no clear D gene. The CDR3 is made up of 14 amino acids. Germline-derived CDR1 and CDR2 are SGHTA and FQGNSA. V lost 5 bases and J lost 5, with 13 bases in between. CDR3 region: CASSRRYFNNEQFF. CDR3 DNA: TGTGCCAGCAGCCGACGCTACTTTAACAATGAGCAGTTCTTC. Drawing the rest from reference TRBV7-2 and TRBJ2-1, the complete variable domain is GAGVSQSPSNKVTEKGKDVELRCDPISGHTALYWYRQSLGQGLEFLIYFQGNSAPDKSGLPSDRFSAERTGGSVSTLTIQRTQQEDSAVYLCASSRRYFNNEQFFGPGTRLTVL.

This chain joins TRBV5-1 and TRBJ2-1, with 11 bases fitting TRBD2. Germline trimming cut 0 bases from V and 5 bases from J; bases unmatched to any gene: 7. This CDR3 spans 17 amino acids. CDR1 and CDR2 (germline): SGHRS, YFSETQ. The CDR3 loop is CASSLATLAGADNEQFF. The CDR3 region has the DNA TGCGCCAGCAGCTTGGCCACACTAGCGGGAGCCGACAATGAGCAGTTCTTC.

The V gene is TRBV6-5, the J gene TRBJ1-3, with D perhaps TRBD1 (5 bases). The germline CDR1 and CDR2 sequences are MNHEY and SVGAGI. V was pared by 5 bases and J by 0 bases, with 11 bases between. CDR3 length equals 15 residues. The CDR3 nucleotides are TGTGCCAGCAGTCGGGACCGATACTCTGGAAACACCATATATTTT. Translated, it gives CASSRDRYSGNTIYF.

The chain carries TRBV5-8 and TRBJ2-7; maybe TRBD1 (5 bases). CDR1 is SGHTS, CDR2 YDEGEE, per germline. V was pared by 1 base and J by 3 bases, with 14 bases between. This CDR3 has 15 residues. CDR3 loop: CASSLTGDRHYEQYF. The CDR3 nucleotides read TGTGCCAGCAGCTTGACGGGCGACAGACACTACGAGCAGTACTTC.

This chain connects TRBV4-2 to TRBJ1-1, with unresolved D. The CDR3 has 13 amino acids. Germline V gives CDR1 LGHNA, CDR2 YNFKEQ. The V end was cut by 1 base, the J end by 9 bases, with 12 bases between. DNA of the CDR3: TGTGCCAGCAGCCAAGGCCGGAGCCAGCAAGCTTTCTTT. It codes for CASSQGRSQQAFF.

The V gene is TRBV7-2, the J gene TRBJ2-3; the D gene is possibly TRBD2 (6 bases). Deletions cut 5 bases from V and 8 bases from J, with 23 bases between. The CDR3 sequence is 16 residues long. Germline assignment: CDR1 SGHTA and CDR2 FQGNSA. The CDR3 here is CASSPHIGSPGFTQYF. The CDR3, as DNA: TGTGCCAGCAGCCCCCACATCGGGAGCCCCGGATTTACGCAGTATTTT.

The chain couples TRBV5-1 to TRBJ1-1, with D possibly TRBD1 on 6 matching bases. This CDR3 contains 14 residues. Germline V gene sequence: CDR1 SGHRS, CDR2 YFSETQ. V dropped 3 bases and J dropped 0 bases, with 9 bases sitting between them. The CDR3 sequence is CASSSQGMNTEAFF. The CDR3 nucleotides are TGCGCCAGCAGCTCACAGGGCATGAACACTGAAGCTTTCTTT.

The chain is built from TRBV5-8 and TRBJ1-5; D unclear. The V and J ends lost 0 bases and 2 bases respectively, with 9 bases between them. Germline CDR1 reads SGHTS; CDR2 reads YDEGEE. This CDR3 spans 15 amino acids. The CDR3 is CASSLGDGRNQPQHF. For the CDR3, the DNA is TGTGCCAGCAGCTTGGGCGACGGACGCAATCAGCCCCAGCATTTT.

The chain uses TRBV4-1 and TRBJ2-3; the D call may be TRBD1 or TRBD2 (5 bases each). The CDR3 loop spans 12 amino acids. Trimming stripped 8 bases from V and 4 bases from J, with 10 bases between. Looked up from germline, CDR1 is MGHRA and CDR2 is YSYEKL. As DNA, the CDR3 is TGCGCCAGCGAGGGGCGATCAGATACGCAGTATTTT. Translated: CASEGRSDTQYF.

As concerns this clone: The CDR3 ends on some other residue instead of the conserved phenylalanine or tryptophan, so this is likely a read error. The DNA is omitted, as the CDR3 cannot be located on it reliably, and the CDR3 follows TCRdb's listing. The rearrangement uses TRBV7-2 and TRBJ2-4; the table calls TRBD2, which could not be checked here. Germline CDR1 SGHTA, CDR2 FQGNSA. The CDR3 comprises 13 residues, both ends counted. The CDR3: CASSHAVVAVGWV.

V usage is TRBV2 and J usage is TRBJ1-5; D not resolved. Germline CDR1 and CDR2: SNHLY and FYNNEI. This CDR3 contains 16 residues. V was shortened by 5 bases and J by 4 bases, with 18 bases between the two germline ends. CDR3 in DNA: TGTGCCAGCAGTCCAGGTATGGCCGGACTTAATCAGCCCCAGCATTTT. Translated: CASSPGMAGLNQPQHF.

This chain links TRBV25-1 with TRBJ1-1, with D possibly being TRBD1 (6 bases). Germline V gene lookup returns CDR1 MGHDK and CDR2 SYGVNS. The CDR3 is 15 residues long. V gave up 1 base and J gave up 3 bases, with 12 bases separating them. The CDR3 bases are TGTGCCAGCAGTGAATTGGGGGGGGGCGACACTGAAGCTTTCTTT. It translates to CASSELGGGDTEAFF.

The V and J genes are TRBV20-1 and TRBJ1-1; D ambiguous. The CDR3 totals 11 residues. Germline-derived CDR1 and CDR2 are DFQATT and SNEGSKA (reference sequence). V lost 4 bases and J lost 10, with 13 bases in between. DNA for the CDR3: TGCAGTGCTACAGGTTGGCAAGGAGCTTTCTTT. This codes for CSATGWQGAFF.

This clone was found once. The chain joins TRBV10-3 to TRBJ2-7; the match to TRBD1 covers 8 bases. The ends lost 7 bases at V and 5 bases at J; junction bases unmatched: 4. Germline loops: CDR1 ENHRY, CDR2 SYGVKD. The CDR3 is made up of 12 amino acids. CDR3 sequence: CAIMDRVHEQYF. The CDR3 DNA reads as TGTGCCATCATGGACAGGGTCCACGAGCAGTACTTC.

The chain carries TRBV11-2 and TRBJ1-2; D gene uncertain. Looked up from germline, CDR1 is SGHAT and CDR2 is FQNNGV. Trimming shortened V by 5 bases and J by 3 bases, and 7 bases separated the two germline ends. The length of the CDR3 is 12 residues. The CDR3 sequence: CASSQGYYGYTF. CDR3 sequence (DNA): TGTGCCAGCAGCCAAGGGTACTATGGCTACACCTTC.

The gene calls are TRBV18 and TRBJ2-2; 7 nucleotides align to TRBD2. CDR1 is KGHSH, CDR2 LQKENI, per germline. The trim removed 2 bases at V and 4 bases at J, leaving 4 bases unmatched. The CDR3 extends over 15 amino acids. DNA for the CDR3: TGTGCCAGCTCACCAGCACGACTAGCCACCGGGGAGCTGTTTTTT. Residues: CASSPARLATGELFF.

The chain couples TRBV7-2 to TRBJ2-2, with D possibly being TRBD2 (7 bases). V was shortened by 0 bases and J by 3 bases, with 11 bases between the two germline ends. The germline V gene encodes CDR1 SGHTA and CDR2 FQGNSA. CDR3 size: 16 residues. The CDR3 loop reads CASSLAGGPDTGELFF. DNA of the CDR3: TGTGCCAGCAGCTTAGCGGGGGGGCCCGACACCGGGGAGCTGTTTTTT.

The chain links TRBV5-1 to TRBJ1-3, with 7 bases that match TRBD1. The CDR3 spans 14 residues. Losses at the gene ends were 4 bases for V and 2 bases for J; bases not matched to a gene: 3. Germline V CDR1 and CDR2: SGHRS, YFSETQ. In DNA, the CDR3 is TGCGCCAGCAGCGAACAGGGGACTGGAAACACCATATATTTT. The encoded protein is CASSEQGTGNTIYF.

CDR3 in DNA: TGCGCCAGCAGCCAAGCCCTACTGACAGGGCGCGGCTACACCTTC. It is translated as CASSQALLTGRGYTF. The rearrangement uses TRBV4-1 and TRBJ1-2, with 7 bases lining up with TRBD1. Germline assignment: CDR1 MGHRA and CDR2 YSYEKL. Trimming cost V 1 base and J 8 bases; bases outside gene matches: 10. CDR3 length equals 15 residues.

The genes are TRBV19 and TRBJ2-5; D is unresolved. CDR1 and CDR2 from the germline V gene are LNHDA and SQIVND (reference sequence). V dropped 3 bases and J dropped 2 bases, with 7 bases sitting between them. This CDR3 spans 13 amino acids. CDR3 sequence: CASSIDWQETQYF. CDR3 bases: TGTGCCAGTAGTATTGATTGGCAAGAGACCCAGTACTTC.

V and J are TRBV5-1 and TRBJ2-7; 7 bases map to TRBD1. This CDR3 region has 13 residues. Germline CDR1 reads SGHRS; CDR2 reads YFSETQ. The V gene end was trimmed by 2 bases and the J gene end by 2 bases; junction bases not matched to a gene: 1. In nucleotides, the CDR3 is TGCGCCAGCAGCTTTCAGGGGGCCTACGAGCAGTACTTC. Protein product: CASSFQGAYEQYF.